The entry below gives a single T cell receptor (beta chain) sequence along with its context. Its antigen is not yet known. Base qualities are not at hand, and no much larger clone is one base apart. Trimming removed 0 bases from V and 6 bases from J, leaving 4 bases between the germline ends. CDR1 and CDR2 (SGHNT, YYREEE) derive from the germline V gene (reference sequence). The CDR3 spans 11 residues, from the cysteine through the phenylalanine. Only the CDR3 DNA is retained, 33 bases long and in frame from the first base. Healthy HIV-negative adults with no recently reported acute infections or vaccinations were included as donors. All donors were Caucasian adults living in Nashville, Tennessee, USA. CD4+ T cells were enriched by magnetic negative selection; naive cells were then positively selected on CD45RA, and the negative fraction formed the memory subset. Blood was collected by leukapheresis, and PBMCs were isolated by Ficoll-Histopaque density gradient centrifugation and then cryopreserved in liquid nitrogen vapor phase. Purity and quantity of every magnetically sorted T cell population were checked by analytical flow cytometry. Genomic DNA was isolated from each sorted fraction and quantified by UV absorbance on a Nanodrop 2000c.

This record comes from a study of shared clonotypes between healthy human individuals (dated by TCRdb to about 2020). About the investigation overall: Three men and two women, aged 18 to 49 years, made up the cohort. Leukapheresis yielded between about 0.94 and 8.9 billion PBMCs per donor. Different laboratories and diverse techniques were used to prepare libraries and sequence TCR repertoires, to increase sequencing depth and limit assay-specific biases. The study deeply sequenced blood TCR repertoires of several healthy adults to estimate repertoire size and the extent of clonotype sharing between individuals. For each donor, three plates each were used for CD4 naive and CD4 memory, two plates were used for CD8 naive, and one plate was used for CD8 memory.

What the study reported, not specific to this receptor: Incomplete sequencing was indicated by rarefaction of sorted-subset datasets, despite the large sequencing depth. Roughly 5% of naive CD4, 3.5% of naive CD8, 2.3% of memory CD4, and 0.4% of memory CD8 clonotypes were shared across a few donors. Clonotypes shared by all four sorted-subset donors showed higher generation probabilities than non-shared clonotypes. Only blood was sampled, and tissue TCR repertoires likely differ from those in blood. Pairwise subsampling led to the expectation that sequencing depth would affect the degree of clonotype sharing among donors. Because the study included only a small number of donors, the genetic and exposure-history diversity represented was limited. Naive subsets generally had larger estimated clonotype richness than memory subsets.

Using the deep immunoSEQ assay, multiplex PCR amplified TCR CDR3 regions from genomic DNA. Extracted genomic DNA from each cell subset was distributed evenly across all wells of several immunoSEQ 96-well plates, and each plate was treated as a replicate. For sorted subsets, approximately 210 ng of genomic DNA, equivalent to 25,000 to 35,000 T cell genomes, went into each replicate PCR. Purified libraries were quantified with a Qubit 3.0 fluorometer, sized on a Bioanalyzer 2100, and re-quantified with the KAPA Library Quantification kit. Every immunoSEQ 96-well plate was sequenced on a dedicated single-read 150-cycle Illumina NextSeq 550 flow cell. The published analysis was carried out like this. Because the immunoSEQ output held only junctional sequences and lacked quality scores, the filtering could not match the filtering applied to full-length reads. Sequences were annotated with PyIR, a Python wrapper for IgBLAST v1.9, using IMGT germline references to assign V/J genes and CDR3. Reads were removed for weak V/J assignments (E-value above 1e-6), missing CDR3, stop codons, out-of-frame junctions, or ambiguous translated residues. V3J clonotypes were defined by identical inferred V gene, J gene, and CDR3 amino acid sequence. The percentage overlap between two repertoires was calculated by dividing the number of shared unique clonotypes by the size of the smaller repertoire. Richness of each repertoire was evaluated using RTK rarefaction, the Chao1 estimator, and Recon v2.1 estimates of unobserved clonotypes. Generation probabilities were computed with OLGA for all TCRbeta clonotypes obtained by the gDNA method from a handful of donors. Held by TCRdb, this immuneACCESS table contains in-frame sequences only and omits some clones. Under half of the omission traces to an unresolved V gene where checked; the cause of the rest is unknown. V and J calls and clone size are copied from that table; D and trimming were computed from the DNA. Within this sample are around 2.5 million clones, with over 85% of them counted one time only. The biggest ten clones account for more than 0.35% of the sample.

This TCR was sampled from a man aged 18 to 35 in good health. Some clones in this sample may be carry-over from other donors' samples. Recombination joined TRBV5-4 with TRBJ2-7; no confident D gene assignment can be made. The sequencing input was naive CD4+ T cells from PBMCs. What this sample's cell subset or site label stands for: CD45RA+ positively selected. In nucleotide form, the sequence is TGTGCCAGCAGCTTGGGATTCGAGCAGTACTTC. Translated, it reads CASSLGFEQYF.